This T cell receptor beta chain was identified in a study of Graves' ophthalmopathy and Graves' hyperthyroidism. Study conclusions and caveats: Using 13 signatures, a model distinguished ophthalmopathy from stable hyperthyroidism, reaching around 90% sensitivity and 81.08% specificity. Detection in blood was also observed for most expanded thyroid clonotypes above 0.001 frequency.

About this clonotype itself: The antigen is unknown.

V shed 3 bases and J shed 9 bases, with 19 bases lying between them. Per germline, CDR1 SGDLS and CDR2 YYNGEE. CDR3 size: 14 residues. RNA transcripts served as template for amplifying TCR beta CDR3 sequences. First-round RT-PCR used HTBI primers; second-round multiplex PCR followed. TCRdb re-derived calls from the multiplex PCR reads in MiXCR, one entry per CDR3 protein. Found here are about 160,000 distinct CDR3 sequences, 30% to 45% of them singletons; the top ten hold approximately 5.5%. Exclusion applied to patients with other autoimmune diseases, uncontrolled infections, pregnancy or lactation. Sequenced material: peripheral blood. The chain links TRBV9 to TRBJ2-7; tentatively, D is TRBD2 (5 bases). This receptor was taken from a middle-aged woman with Graves' ophthalmopathy. CDR3 sequence: CASSAGAAEERQYF. The CDR3 coding sequence is TGTGCCAGCAGCGCAGGTGCAGCGGAAGAGCGGCAGTACTTC.